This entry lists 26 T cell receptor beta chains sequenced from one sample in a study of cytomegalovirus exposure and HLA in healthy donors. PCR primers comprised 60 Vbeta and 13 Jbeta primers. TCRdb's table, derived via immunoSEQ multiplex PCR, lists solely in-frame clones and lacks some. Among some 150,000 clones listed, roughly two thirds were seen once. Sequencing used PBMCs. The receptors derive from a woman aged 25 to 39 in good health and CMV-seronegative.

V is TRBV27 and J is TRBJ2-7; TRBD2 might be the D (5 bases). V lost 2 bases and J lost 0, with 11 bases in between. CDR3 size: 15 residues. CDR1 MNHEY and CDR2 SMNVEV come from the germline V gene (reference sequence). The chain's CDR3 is CASSLAWGVSYEQYF. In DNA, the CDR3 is TGTGCCAGCAGTTTAGCGTGGGGAGTCTCCTACGAGCAGTACTTC.

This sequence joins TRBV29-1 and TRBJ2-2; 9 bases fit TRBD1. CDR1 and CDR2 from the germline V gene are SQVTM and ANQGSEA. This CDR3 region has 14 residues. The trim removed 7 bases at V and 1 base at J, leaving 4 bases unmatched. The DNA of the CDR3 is TGCAGCGCGGGACAGGGTCAGAACACCGGGGAGCTGTTTTTT. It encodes CSAGQGQNTGELFF.

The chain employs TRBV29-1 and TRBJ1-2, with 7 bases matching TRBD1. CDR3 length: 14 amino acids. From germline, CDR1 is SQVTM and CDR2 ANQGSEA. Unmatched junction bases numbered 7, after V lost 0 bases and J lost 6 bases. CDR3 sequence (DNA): TGCAGCGTTGAAGACCATGGGACAGCGAATGGCTACACCTTC. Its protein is CSVEDHGTANGYTF.

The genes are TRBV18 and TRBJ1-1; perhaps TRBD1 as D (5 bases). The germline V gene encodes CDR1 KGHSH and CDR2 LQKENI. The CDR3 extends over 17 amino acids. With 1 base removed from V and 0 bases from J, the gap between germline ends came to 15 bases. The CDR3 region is CASSPLGWGGMNTEAFF. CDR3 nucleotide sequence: TGTGCCAGCTCACCACTGGGATGGGGGGGGATGAACACTGAAGCTTTCTTT.

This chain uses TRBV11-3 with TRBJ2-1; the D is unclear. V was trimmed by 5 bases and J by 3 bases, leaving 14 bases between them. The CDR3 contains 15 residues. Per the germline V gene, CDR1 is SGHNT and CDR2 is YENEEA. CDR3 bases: TGTGCCAGCAGCGGCGGAACCTTAGACTACAATGAGCAGTTCTTC. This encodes CASSGGTLDYNEQFF. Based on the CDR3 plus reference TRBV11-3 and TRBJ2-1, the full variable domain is EAGVVQSPRYKIIEKKQPVAFWCNPISGHNTLYWYLQNLGQGPELLIRYENEEAVDDSQLPKDRFSAERLKGVDSTLKIQPAELGDSAVYLCASSGGTLDYNEQFFGPGTRLTVL.

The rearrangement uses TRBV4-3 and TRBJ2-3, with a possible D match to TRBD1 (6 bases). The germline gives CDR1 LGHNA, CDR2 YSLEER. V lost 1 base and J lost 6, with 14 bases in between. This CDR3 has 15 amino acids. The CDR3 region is CASSQALGRGDTQYF. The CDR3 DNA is TGCGCCAGCAGCCAAGCACTAGGCAGGGGTGATACGCAGTATTTT.

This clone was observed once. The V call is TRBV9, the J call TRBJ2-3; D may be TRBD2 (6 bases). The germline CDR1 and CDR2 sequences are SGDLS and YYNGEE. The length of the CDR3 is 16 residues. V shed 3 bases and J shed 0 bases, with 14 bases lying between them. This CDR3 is CASSEGLSSSTDTQYF. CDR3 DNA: TGTGCCAGCAGCGAGGGACTGTCTTCTAGCACAGATACGCAGTATTTT.

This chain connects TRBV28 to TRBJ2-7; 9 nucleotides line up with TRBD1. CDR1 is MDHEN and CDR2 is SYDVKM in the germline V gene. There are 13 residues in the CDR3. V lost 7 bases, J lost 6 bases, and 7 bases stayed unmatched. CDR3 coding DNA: TGTGCCAGCACTAAAACAGGGGGCCTCGAGCAGTACTTC. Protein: CASTKTGGLEQYF.

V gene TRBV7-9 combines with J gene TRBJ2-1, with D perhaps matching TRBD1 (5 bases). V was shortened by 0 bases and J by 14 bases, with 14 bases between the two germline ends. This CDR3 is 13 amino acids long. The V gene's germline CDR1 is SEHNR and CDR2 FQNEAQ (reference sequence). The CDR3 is CASSLALGLEEFF. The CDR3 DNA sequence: TGTGCCAGCAGCTTAGCGCTGGGGCTAGAGGAGTTCTTC.

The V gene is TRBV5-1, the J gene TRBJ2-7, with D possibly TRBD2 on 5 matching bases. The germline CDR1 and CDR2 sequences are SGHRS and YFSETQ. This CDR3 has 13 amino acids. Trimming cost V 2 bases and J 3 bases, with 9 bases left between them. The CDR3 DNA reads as TGCGCCAGCAGCTTCGAGGGCGGCTACGAGCAGTACTTC. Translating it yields CASSFEGGYEQYF.

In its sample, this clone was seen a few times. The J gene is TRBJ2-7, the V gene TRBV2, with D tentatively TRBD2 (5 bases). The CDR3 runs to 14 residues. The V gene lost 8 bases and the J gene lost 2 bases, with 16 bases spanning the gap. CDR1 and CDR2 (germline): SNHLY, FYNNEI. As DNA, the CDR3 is TGTGCCAGCCGGACGGAGGCAATTACCTACGAGCAGTACTTC. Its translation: CASRTEAITYEQYF. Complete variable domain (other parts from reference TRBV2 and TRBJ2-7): EPEVTQTPSHQVTQMGQEVILRCVPISNHLYFYWYRQILGQKVEFLVSFYNNEISEKSEIFDDQFSVERPDGSNFTLKIRSTKLEDSAMYFCASRTEAITYEQYFGPGTRLTVT.

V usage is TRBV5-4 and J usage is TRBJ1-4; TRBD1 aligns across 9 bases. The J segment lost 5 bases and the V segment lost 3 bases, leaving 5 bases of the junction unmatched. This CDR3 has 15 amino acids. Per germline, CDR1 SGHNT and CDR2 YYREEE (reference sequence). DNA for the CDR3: TGTGCCAGCAGCTCTGGTGGGACAGGGAATGAAAAACTGTTTTTT. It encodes CASSSGGTGNEKLFF.

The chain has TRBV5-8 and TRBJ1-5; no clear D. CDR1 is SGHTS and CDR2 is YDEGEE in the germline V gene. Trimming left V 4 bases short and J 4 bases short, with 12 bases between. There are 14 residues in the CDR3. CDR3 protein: CASSMRTGNQPQHF. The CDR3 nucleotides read TGTGCCAGCAGCATGAGGACGGGAAATCAGCCCCAGCATTTT.

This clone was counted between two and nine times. This chain's CDR3 is CASSRVGGQPQHF. The DNA for the CDR3 is TGCGCCAGCAGCCGGGTGGGGGGGCAGCCCCAGCATTTT. V usage is TRBV5-1 and J usage is TRBJ1-5, with D possibly being TRBD1 (5 bases). The V end was cut by 4 bases, the J end by 7 bases, with 12 bases between. There are 13 residues in the CDR3. Germline assignment: CDR1 SGHRS and CDR2 YFSETQ.

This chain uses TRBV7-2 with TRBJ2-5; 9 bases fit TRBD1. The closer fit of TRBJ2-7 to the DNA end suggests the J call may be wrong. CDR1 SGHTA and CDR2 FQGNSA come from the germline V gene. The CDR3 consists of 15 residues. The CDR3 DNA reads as TGTGCCAGCAGTCTTACGGGGACAGGGTTTTACGAGCAGTACTTC. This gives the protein CASSLTGTGFYEQYF.

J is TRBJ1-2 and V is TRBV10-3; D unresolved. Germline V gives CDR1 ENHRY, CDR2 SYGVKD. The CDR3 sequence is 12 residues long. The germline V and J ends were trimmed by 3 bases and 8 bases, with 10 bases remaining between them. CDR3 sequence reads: CAISDLVRGYTF. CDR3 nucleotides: TGTGCCATCAGTGACCTAGTACGCGGCTACACCTTC.

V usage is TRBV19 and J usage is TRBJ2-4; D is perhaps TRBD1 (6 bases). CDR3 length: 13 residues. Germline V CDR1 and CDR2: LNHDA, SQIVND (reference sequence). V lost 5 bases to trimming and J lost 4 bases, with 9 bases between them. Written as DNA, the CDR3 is TGTGCCAGTAGTGGGGGCTTGAAAAACATTCAGTACTTC. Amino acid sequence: CASSGGLKNIQYF. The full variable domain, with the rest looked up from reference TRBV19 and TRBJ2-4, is DGGITQSPKYLFRKEGQNVTLSCEQNLNHDAMYWYRQDPGQGLRLIYYSQIVNDFQKGDIAEGYSVSREKKESFPLTVTSAQKNPTAFYLCASSGGLKNIQYFGAGTRLSVL.

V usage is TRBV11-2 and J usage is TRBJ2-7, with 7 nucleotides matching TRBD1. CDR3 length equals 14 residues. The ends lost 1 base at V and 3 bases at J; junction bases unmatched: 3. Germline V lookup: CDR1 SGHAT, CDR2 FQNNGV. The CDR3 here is CASSLGGGYYEQYF. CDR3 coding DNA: TGTGCCAGCAGCTTAGGAGGGGGCTACTACGAGCAGTACTTC.

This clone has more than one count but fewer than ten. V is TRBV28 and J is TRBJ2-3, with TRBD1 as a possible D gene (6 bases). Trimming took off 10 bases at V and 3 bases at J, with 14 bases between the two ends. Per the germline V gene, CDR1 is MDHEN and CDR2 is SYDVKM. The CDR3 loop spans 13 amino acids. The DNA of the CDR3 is TGTGCCACCTTCGAGGGGGTGACAGATACGCAGTATTTT. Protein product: CATFEGVTDTQYF.

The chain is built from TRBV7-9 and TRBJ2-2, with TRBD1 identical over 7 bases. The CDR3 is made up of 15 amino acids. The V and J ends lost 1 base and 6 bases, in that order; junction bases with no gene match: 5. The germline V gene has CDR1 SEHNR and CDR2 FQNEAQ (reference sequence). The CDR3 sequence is CASSLGDRGPGELFF. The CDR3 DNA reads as TGTGCCAGCAGCTTAGGGGACAGAGGCCCCGGGGAGCTGTTTTTT.

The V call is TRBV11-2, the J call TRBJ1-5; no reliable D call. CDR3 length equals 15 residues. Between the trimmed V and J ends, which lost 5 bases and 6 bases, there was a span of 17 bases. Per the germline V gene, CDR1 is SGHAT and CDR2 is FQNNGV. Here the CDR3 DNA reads TGTGCCAGCAGCCTCTCAGCGGACGGGCGTCAGCCCCAGCATTTT. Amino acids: CASSLSADGRQPQHF.

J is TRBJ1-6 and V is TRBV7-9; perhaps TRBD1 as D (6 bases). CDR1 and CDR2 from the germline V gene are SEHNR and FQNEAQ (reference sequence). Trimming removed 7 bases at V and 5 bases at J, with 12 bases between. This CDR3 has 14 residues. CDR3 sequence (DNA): TGTGCCAGCAAAGGGGGGGGAGATAATTCACCCCTCCACTTT. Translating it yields CASKGGGDNSPLHF.

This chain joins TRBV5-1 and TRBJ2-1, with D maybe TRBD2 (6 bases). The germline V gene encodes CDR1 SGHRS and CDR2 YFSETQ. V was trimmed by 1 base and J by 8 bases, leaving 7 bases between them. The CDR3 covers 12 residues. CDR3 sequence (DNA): TGCGCCAGCAGCTTGCCTAGCGATGAGCAGTTCTTC. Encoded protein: CASSLPSDEQFF.

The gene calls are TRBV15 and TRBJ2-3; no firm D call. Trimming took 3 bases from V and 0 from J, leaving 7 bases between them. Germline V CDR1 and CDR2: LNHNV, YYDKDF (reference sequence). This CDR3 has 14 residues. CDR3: CATSSESSTDTQYF. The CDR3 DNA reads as TGTGCCACCAGCAGCGAGTCTAGCACAGATACGCAGTATTTT.

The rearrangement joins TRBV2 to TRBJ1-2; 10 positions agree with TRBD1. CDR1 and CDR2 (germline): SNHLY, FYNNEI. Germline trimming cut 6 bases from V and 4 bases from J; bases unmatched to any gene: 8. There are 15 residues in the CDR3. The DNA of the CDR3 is TGTGCCAGCAGGACCGGGACAGGGGTCAGCTATGGCTACACCTTC. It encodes CASRTGTGVSYGYTF.

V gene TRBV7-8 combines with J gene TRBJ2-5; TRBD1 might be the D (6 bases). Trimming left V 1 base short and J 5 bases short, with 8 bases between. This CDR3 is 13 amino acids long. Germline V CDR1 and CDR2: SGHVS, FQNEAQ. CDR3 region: CASSLDREETQYF. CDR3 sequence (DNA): TGTGCCAGCAGCTTAGACAGGGAGGAGACCCAGTACTTC. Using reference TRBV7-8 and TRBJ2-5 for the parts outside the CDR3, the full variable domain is GAGVSQSPRYKVAKRGQDVALRCDPISGHVSLFWYQQALGQGPEFLTYFQNEAQLDKSGLPSDRFFAERPEGSVSTLKIQRTQQEDSAVYLCASSLDREETQYFGPGTRLLVL.